Included here is one T cell receptor beta chain sequence, with context. The antigen remains undetermined. CDR1 is MNHNS, CDR2 SASEGT, per germline. The CDR3 has 15 amino acids. The V gene end was trimmed by 4 bases and the J gene end by 6 bases; junction bases not matched to a gene: 7. These data are taken from a study of T cell responses to AZD1222 COVID-19 vaccine. About the research overall: Pooled in the analysis were second doses at about 4 or about 12 weeks.

Points from the study as a whole: Mostly white British, mostly female donors; authors suggested clonal diversity may be underestimated. Vaccine-associated CD4 TCRs ranged over spike, dominating at 160-218 and 743-854. Epitopes outside B.1.351 and B.1.1.7 mutated regions reportedly drew nearly half of spike TCRs.

Produced via immunoSEQ multiplex PCR; TCRdb's table is partial and in-frame only. The data hold roughly 120,000 clones, with approximately 83% observed a single time. The starting material was peripheral blood, obtained on day 0 of AZD1222 vaccination. The chain joins TRBV6-1 to TRBJ2-1; 9 nucleotides agree with TRBD1. The sequence was collected from an adult in good health. The CDR3 here is CASSGGQGYFNEQFF. The CDR3 bases are TGTGCCAGCAGTGGGGGACAGGGATATTTCAATGAGCAGTTCTTC.